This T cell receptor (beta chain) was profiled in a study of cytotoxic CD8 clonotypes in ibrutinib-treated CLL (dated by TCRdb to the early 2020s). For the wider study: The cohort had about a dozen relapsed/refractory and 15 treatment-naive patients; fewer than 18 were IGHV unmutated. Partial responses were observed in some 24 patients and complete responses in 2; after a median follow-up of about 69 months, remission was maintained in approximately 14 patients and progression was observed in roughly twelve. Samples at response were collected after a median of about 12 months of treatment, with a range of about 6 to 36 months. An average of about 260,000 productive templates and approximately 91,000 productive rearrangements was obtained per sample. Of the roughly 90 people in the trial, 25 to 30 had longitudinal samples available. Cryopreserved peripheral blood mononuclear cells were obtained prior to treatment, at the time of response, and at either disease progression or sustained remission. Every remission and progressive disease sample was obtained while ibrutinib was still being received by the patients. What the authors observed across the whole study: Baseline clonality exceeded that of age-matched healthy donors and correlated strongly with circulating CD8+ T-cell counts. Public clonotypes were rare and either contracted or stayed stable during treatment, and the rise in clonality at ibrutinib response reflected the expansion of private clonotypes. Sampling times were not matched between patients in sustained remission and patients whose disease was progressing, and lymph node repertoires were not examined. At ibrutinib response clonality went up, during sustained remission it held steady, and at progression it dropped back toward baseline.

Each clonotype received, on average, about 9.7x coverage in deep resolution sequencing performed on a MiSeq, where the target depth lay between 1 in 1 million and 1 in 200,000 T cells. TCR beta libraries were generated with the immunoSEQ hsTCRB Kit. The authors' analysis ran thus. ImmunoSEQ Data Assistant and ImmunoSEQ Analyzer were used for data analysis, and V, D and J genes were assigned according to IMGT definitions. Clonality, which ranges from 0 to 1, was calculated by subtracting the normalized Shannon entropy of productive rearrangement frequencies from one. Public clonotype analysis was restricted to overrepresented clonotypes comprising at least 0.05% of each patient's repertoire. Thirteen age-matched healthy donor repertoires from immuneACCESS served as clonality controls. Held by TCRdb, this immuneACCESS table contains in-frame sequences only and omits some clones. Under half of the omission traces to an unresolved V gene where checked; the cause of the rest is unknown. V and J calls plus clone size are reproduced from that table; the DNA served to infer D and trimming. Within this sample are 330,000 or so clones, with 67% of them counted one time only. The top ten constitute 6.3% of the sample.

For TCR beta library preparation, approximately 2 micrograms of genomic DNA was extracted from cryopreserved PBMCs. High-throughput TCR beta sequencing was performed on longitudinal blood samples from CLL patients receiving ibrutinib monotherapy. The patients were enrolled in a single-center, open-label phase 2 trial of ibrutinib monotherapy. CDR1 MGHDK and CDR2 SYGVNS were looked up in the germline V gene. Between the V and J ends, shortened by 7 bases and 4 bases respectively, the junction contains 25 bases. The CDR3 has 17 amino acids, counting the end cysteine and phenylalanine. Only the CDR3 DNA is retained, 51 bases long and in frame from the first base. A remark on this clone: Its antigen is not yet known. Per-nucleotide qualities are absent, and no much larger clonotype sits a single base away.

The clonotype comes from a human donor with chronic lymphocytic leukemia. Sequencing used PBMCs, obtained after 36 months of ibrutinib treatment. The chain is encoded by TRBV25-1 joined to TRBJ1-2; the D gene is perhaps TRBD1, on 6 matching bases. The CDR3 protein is CASNSTPTPTGLYGYTF. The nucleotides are TGTGCCAGCAATTCTACCCCCACGCCGACAGGCCTCTATGGCTACACCTTC.